The next 19 T cell receptor beta chains were all read from a single sample in a study of breast tumors, draining lymph nodes, adjacent tissues listed by TCRdb under 2016. Lymph node samples were obtained from the axillary draining lymph nodes of breast cancer patients. The receptor library was made with multiplex PCR. Sequencing was carried out with an Illumina HiSeq 2000. Clones were called with MiXCR by TCRdb after fastp trimmed the public reads at Q25, and only in-frame beta chains were retained. Each entry is one CDR3 protein sequence, shown with its most common DNA and genes. The sample profile shows around 230,000 distinct CDR3 sequences; under 35% of them were found once. Approximately 3.3% of the sample lies in the top ten. The sample was axillary lymph node tissue. These TCRs come from a female donor with breast cancer. Some clones in this sample may be carry-over from other donors' samples.

This chain joins TRBV7-3 and TRBJ2-4; the match to TRBD2 covers 12 bases. The germline V gene encodes CDR1 SGHTA and CDR2 FQGTGA. The CDR3 contains 17 residues. V dropped 0 bases and J dropped 8; count of bases not matched to a gene: 8. CDR3 loop: CASSLTGASGRGDIQYF. Written as DNA, the CDR3 is TGTGCCAGCAGCTTAACAGGCGCTAGCGGGAGGGGGGACATTCAGTACTTC.

This clonotype is a singleton in its sample. The V gene is TRBV20-1, the J gene TRBJ2-3, with 10 bases aligning to TRBD1. The germline V gene has CDR1 DFQATT and CDR2 SNEGSKA (reference sequence). This CDR3 region has 14 residues. The ends lost 4 bases at V and 6 bases at J; junction bases unmatched: 7. The CDR3 nucleotides are TGCAGTGCTACGGACAGGGGGTCTTTGGATACGCAGTATTTT. Amino acid sequence: CSATDRGSLDTQYF.

Note on this clonotype: With a much larger clone just one base away, this may be a read error. The J gene is TRBJ2-5, the V gene TRBV6-1, with 9 bases that match TRBD1. This CDR3 is built from 13 residues. The germline V gene has CDR1 MNHNS and CDR2 SASEGT. V lost 5 bases to trimming and J lost 9 bases; unmatched junction nucleotides: 7. The CDR3 DNA follows: TGTGCCAGCAGTCGGGACAGGGAGCCGTCCCAGTACTTC. Translation: CASSRDREPSQYF.

This clonotype occurred many times. The chain's CDR3 is CASSQAMGQGVSGNTIYF. CDR3 DNA: TGCGCCAGCAGCCAAGCTATGGGACAGGGGGTCTCTGGAAACACCATATATTTT. The chain has TRBV4-3 and TRBJ1-3; the match to TRBD1 covers 11 bases. V shed 1 base and J 0 bases; nucleotides not matched to a gene: 5. The germline CDR1 and CDR2 sequences are LGHNA and YSLEER. The CDR3 extends over 18 amino acids.

This clonotype was recorded a few times. The DNA for the CDR3 is TGTGCCAGCAGTTACTCGGGGGCAGAGGGCTACACCTTC. As protein: CASSYSGAEGYTF. This chain links TRBV6-5 with TRBJ1-2; possible D gene TRBD1, 6 bases. The CDR3 runs 13 residues. Germline V lookup: CDR1 MNHEY, CDR2 SVGAGI. V was clipped by 0 bases and J by 8 bases, with 10 bases between them.

This clonotype has a count of ten or more. This could be a read error, since a much larger clone is one nucleotide away. The genes are TRBV20-1 and TRBJ2-7, with D perhaps TRBD2 (6 bases). V gave up 1 base and J gave up 0 bases, with 16 bases separating them. CDR3 length: 16 residues. Looked up from germline, CDR1 is DFQATT and CDR2 is SNEGSKA (reference sequence). CDR3 sequence: CSARVKGRGTSYEQYF. For the CDR3, the DNA is TGCAGTGCTAGAGTCAAGGGGCGGGGCACCTCCTACGAGCAGTACTTC.

Details on this clonotype: Just one base apart from a much larger clone, this may be a read error. The chain recombines TRBV6-4 with TRBJ1-6; 7 bases agree with TRBD1. Germline lookup yields CDR1 MRHNA and CDR2 SNTAGT. CDR3 length: 13 residues. J gave up 7 bases and V 5 bases, and 2 bases lay outside the gene matches. The CDR3 is CASSQQGNSPLHF. The DNA for the CDR3 is TGTGCCAGCAGTCAACAGGGGAATTCACCCCTCCACTTT.

The chain employs TRBV6-2 or TRBV6-3 and TRBJ2-6, with TRBD2 identical over 8 bases. CDR1 is MNHEY and CDR2 is SVGEGT in the germline V gene. The CDR3 has 16 residues. The V and J ends lost 2 bases and 2 bases, in that order; junction bases with no gene match: 2. CDR3 sequence: CASSYAGGPGANVLTF. The CDR3 bases are TGTGCCAGCAGTTACGCGGGGGGCCCTGGGGCCAACGTCCTGACTTTC.

This clonotype was observed at least ten times. The J gene is TRBJ2-3, the V gene TRBV20-1; D unresolved. Trimming removed 1 base at V and 6 bases at J, with 5 bases between. The CDR3 loop spans 11 amino acids. Germline CDR1 and CDR2: DFQATT and SNEGSKA (reference sequence). CDR3 in DNA: TGCAGTGCTAGAGTTTACGATACGCAGTATTTT. Translated, it gives CSARVYDTQYF.

The chain has TRBV5-4 and TRBJ1-4; D possibly corresponds to TRBD1 (6 bases). Germline CDR1 reads SGHNT; CDR2 reads YYREEE (reference sequence). Trimming took 7 bases from V and 2 from J, leaving 15 bases between them. This CDR3 has 15 residues. The CDR3, as DNA: TGTGCCAGCCGCGAGGGGGGGGCTACTAATGAAAAACTGTTTTTT. Translation gives CASREGGATNEKLFF.

This chain links TRBV2 with TRBJ2-4; a weak D match, TRBD2 (6 bases). Per the germline V gene, CDR1 is SNHLY and CDR2 is FYNNEI. The CDR3 extends over 14 amino acids. V was clipped by 5 bases and J by 4 bases, with 12 bases between them. CDR3 nucleotide sequence: TGTGCCAGCAGTAGCCCGGGACTGAAAAACATTCAGTACTTC. Protein: CASSSPGLKNIQYF.

The chain couples TRBV7-2 to TRBJ2-3, with 7 nucleotides matching TRBD2. Germline values: CDR1 SGHTA, CDR2 FQGNSA. The CDR3 runs to 15 residues. The ends lost 4 bases at V and 11 bases at J; junction bases unmatched: 15. For the CDR3, the DNA is TGTGCCAGCAGCTCGACGCGGGGGAGCTACAATGAGCAGTATTTT. As protein: CASSSTRGSYNEQYF.

In the case of this clonotype: A much larger clone lies a single base off, so this may be a read error. The chain uses TRBV2 and TRBJ1-2; D remains unclear. This CDR3 region has 14 residues. Between the trimmed V and J ends, which lost 8 bases and 5 bases, there was a span of 18 bases. Germline V CDR1 and CDR2: SNHLY, FYNNEI. CDR3 sequence: CASSPLPARYGYTF. CDR3 nucleotides: TGTGCCAGCTCACCACTGCCAGCCAGGTATGGCTACACCTTC.

This chain connects TRBV4-3 to TRBJ2-2; perhaps TRBD2 as D (5 bases). V lost 4 bases to trimming and J lost 15 bases, with 9 bases between them. CDR3 size: 10 residues. Germline loops: CDR1 LGHNA, CDR2 YSLEER. The CDR3 region is CASSPEGMFF. For the CDR3, the DNA is TGCGCCAGCAGCCCCGAGGGCATGTTTTTT.

This clonotype was seen ten or more times. The J gene is TRBJ2-3, the V gene TRBV24-1; D possibly corresponds to TRBD2 (6 bases). The CDR3 spans 15 residues. Germline loops: CDR1 KGHDR, CDR2 SFDVKD. V lost 6 bases to trimming and J lost 2 bases, with 14 bases between them. For the CDR3, the DNA is TGTGCCACCAGTATAGCCGGGACTTTCACAGATACGCAGTATTTT. Translated, it gives CATSIAGTFTDTQYF.

This clonotype was counted at least ten times. The J gene is TRBJ1-3, the V gene TRBV19; 8 bases are a match to TRBD1. Germline CDR1 LNHDA, CDR2 SQIVND (reference sequence). The CDR3 runs 14 residues. Losses at the gene ends were 4 bases for V and 3 bases for J; bases not matched to a gene: 2. CDR3 nucleotide sequence: TGTGCCAGTAGTACCACAGGGGGTGGAAACACCATATATTTT. It codes for CASSTTGGGNTIYF.

This clonotype was detected ten times or more. V gene TRBV5-1 combines with J gene TRBJ1-6; 10 bases fit TRBD1. V trimming: 2 bases; J trimming: 7 bases; junction bases outside the gene matches: 3. The germline V gene encodes CDR1 SGHRS and CDR2 YFSETQ. CDR3 length equals 15 residues. The CDR3 reads CASSLGQGDNSPLHF. CDR3 DNA sequence: TGCGCCAGCAGCTTAGGACAGGGGGACAATTCACCCCTCCACTTT.

This clonotype was recorded at least ten times. The J gene is TRBJ1-2, the V gene TRBV19; TRBD1 might be the D (6 bases). Germline assignment: CDR1 LNHDA and CDR2 SQIVND (reference sequence). The CDR3 covers 13 residues. Trimming pared 6 bases from V and 0 bases from J, leaving 8 bases between. This CDR3 is CASRTGTNYGYTF. For the CDR3, the DNA is TGTGCCAGTAGGACAGGAACTAACTATGGCTACACCTTC.

In its sample, this clonotype was seen many times. V is TRBV12-3 or TRBV12-4 and J is TRBJ2-3, with a tentative D call TRBD2 (6 bases). The CDR3 has 16 amino acids. V gave up 2 bases and J gave up 4 bases, with 16 bases separating them. The CDR3 sequence: CASSLTSTRRADTQYF. The CDR3 DNA reads as TGTGCCAGCAGTTTAACTAGCACCAGGAGGGCAGATACGCAGTATTTT.